This TCR beta chain stems from a study of T cell repertoires in cytomegalovirus infection. TCRdb analysed the reads with MiXCR anew, one entry per CDR3 protein. The sample lists roughly 500,000 distinct CDR3 sequences, about 11% occurring once. This clonotype was recorded at least ten times. Sequencing used PBMCs. The receptor was isolated from a human donor in good health (CMV status not recorded). Some clones in this sample may be carry-over from other donors' samples.

Written as DNA, the CDR3 is TGTGCCACCAGCAGAGATCCCGAATACGAGCAGTACTTC. Translation gives CATSRDPEYEQYF. The chain carries TRBV15 and TRBJ2-7; D remains unclear. V was clipped by 0 bases and J by 4 bases, with 7 bases between them. Germline V gene sequence: CDR1 LNHNV, CDR2 YYDKDF (reference sequence). The CDR3 is 13 residues long.